What follows describes a single T cell receptor beta chain. This specimen comes from a study of PD-L1 blockade in urothelial cancer. Looking at the study overall: Men with urothelial cancer arising in the bladder made up most of the 29 patients.

The sample's time point: peripheral blood 6 weeks after treatment start. The method was immunoSEQ multiplex PCR; TCRdb's version includes in-frame clones alone and lacks a portion of them. The sample has under 85,000 clones, about 91% seen once. Germline CDR1 SNHLY, CDR2 FYNNEI. V dropped 2 bases and J dropped 1 base, with 6 bases sitting between them. The CDR3 consists of 14 residues. The TCR originated in a woman of 80 years or more with urothelial cancer. The V gene is TRBV2, the J gene TRBJ2-1; no clear D. Sample: PBMCs, taken around atezolizumab (anti-PD-L1) treatment. The CDR3 is CASSELDSYNEQFF. CDR3 DNA: TGTGCCAGCAGTGAACTAGATTCCTACAATGAGCAGTTCTTC.